Shown below are 12 T cell receptor beta chains from a single sample sequenced in a study of cytomegalovirus exposure and HLA in healthy donors. This PCR relied on a set of 60 Vbeta primers and 13 Jbeta primers. Profiled with immunoSEQ multiplex PCR; TCRdb holds only in-frame clones, not every one. The profile shows tens of thousands of clones, 65% to 85% of them singletons. The specimen was PBMCs. The receptors here all came from a middle-aged woman in good health and CMV-seropositive.

V and J are TRBV19 and TRBJ1-5, with a tentative D call TRBD1 (5 bases). CDR3 size: 12 residues. The V gene's germline CDR1 is LNHDA and CDR2 SQIVND (reference sequence). V lost 6 bases and J lost 9, with 12 bases in between. The CDR3 nucleotides read TGTGCCAGTAGCTCAGGGTTTTGGCCCCAGCATTTT. This encodes CASSSGFWPQHF. Looking up the rest from reference TRBV19 and TRBJ1-5 gives the full variable domain: DGGITQSPKYLFRKEGQNVTLSCEQNLNHDAMYWYRQDPGQGLRLIYYSQIVNDFQKGDIAEGYSVSREKKESFPLTVTSAQKNPTAFYLCASSSGFWPQHFGDGTRLSIL.

This clone was seen more than once but under ten times. This chain uses TRBV6-5 with TRBJ1-4, with TRBD1 as a possible D gene (6 bases). V shed 6 bases and J shed 5 bases, with 10 bases lying between them. This CDR3 is 13 amino acids long. CDR1 is MNHEY and CDR2 is SVGAGI in the germline V gene. In DNA form, the CDR3 reads TGTGCCAGCAGACGGACAGAGAATGAAAAACTGTTTTTT. This encodes CASRRTENEKLFF.

The chain joins TRBV7-8 to TRBJ1-1; no reliable D call. Trimming took 2 bases from V and 0 from J, leaving 10 bases between them. Germline CDR1 is SGHVS and CDR2 is FQNEAQ. CDR3 size: 15 residues. For the CDR3, the DNA is TGTGCCAGCAGCTTAATGATGTCGGTGAACACTGAAGCTTTCTTT. Translation gives CASSLMMSVNTEAFF.

The chain recombines TRBV30 with TRBJ1-3, with D uncertain. TRBJ2-2 matches the DNA end more closely, so the J call is doubtful. The CDR3 totals 15 residues. Germline V gene lookup returns CDR1 GTSNPN and CDR2 SVGIG (reference sequence). This chain's CDR3 is CAWSVGPMNTGELFF. CDR3 nucleotides: TGTGCCTGGAGTGTAGGACCGATGAACACCGGGGAGCTGTTTTTT.

V and J are TRBV5-4 and TRBJ1-2, with unresolved D. CDR1 and CDR2 from the germline V gene are SGHNT and YYREEE (reference sequence). Trimming removed 1 base from V and 0 bases from J, with 7 bases in between. The CDR3 spans 14 residues. Here the CDR3 reads CASSLWAANYGYTF. The CDR3, as DNA: TGTGCCAGCAGCTTGTGGGCAGCTAACTATGGCTACACCTTC.

The chain couples TRBV7-2 to TRBJ1-3; 10 nucleotides match TRBD1. Germline CDR1 reads SGHTA; CDR2 reads FQGNSA. The CDR3 sequence is 16 residues long. Trimming cost V 5 bases and J 7 bases; bases outside gene matches: 11. The CDR3 loop reads CASSQLGTGVPNTIYF. The CDR3 DNA is TGTGCCAGCAGCCAACTAGGGACAGGGGTCCCCAACACCATATATTTT.

The chain employs TRBV5-1 and TRBJ2-5, with TRBD2 identical over 10 bases. After removal of 5 bases from V and 4 bases from J, the junction contained 8 bases not matched to a gene. The CDR3 consists of 15 residues. Germline CDR1 SGHRS, CDR2 YFSETQ. As DNA, the CDR3 is TGCGCCAGCAGTTACGGACTAGCGGAGGTAGAGACCCAGTACTTC. It is translated as CASSYGLAEVETQYF.

The genes are TRBV4-1 and TRBJ2-7; D is perhaps TRBD1 (6 bases). Germline CDR1 and CDR2: MGHRA and YSYEKL. This CDR3 is 17 amino acids long. The germline V and J ends were trimmed by 1 base and 2 bases, with 18 bases remaining between them. The CDR3 protein is CASSQARQVRSTYEQYF. The CDR3 DNA reads TGCGCCAGCAGCCAAGCGCGACAGGTCAGAAGCACCTACGAGCAGTACTTC.

The CDR3 sequence: CASSPAQWGDTGELFF. The CDR3 DNA is TGTGCCAGCAGCCCCGCCCAGTGGGGGGACACCGGGGAGCTGTTTTTT. The J gene is TRBJ2-2, the V gene TRBV13; tentative D call: TRBD2 (6 bases). The germline CDR1 and CDR2 sequences are PRHDT and FYEKMQ (reference sequence). The length of the CDR3 is 16 residues. V lost 5 bases, J lost 3 bases, and 16 bases lay in between.

V is TRBV29-1 and J is TRBJ2-3; D may be TRBD2 (5 bases). Germline V gives CDR1 SQVTM, CDR2 ANQGSEA. Trimming pared 7 bases from V and 1 base from J, leaving 12 bases between. The CDR3 consists of 13 residues. CDR3 bases: TGCAGCGGACGGGGAGCCGGCACAGATACGCAGTATTTT. Translated: CSGRGAGTDTQYF.

This clone was counted once. The chain has TRBV6-1 and TRBJ2-3; D unresolved. Trimming removed 10 bases at V and 5 bases at J, with 10 bases between. The CDR3 loop spans 11 amino acids. Germline V gives CDR1 MNHNS, CDR2 SASEGT. The CDR3 DNA reads as TGTGCCACCTCGGGTGGAGATACGCAGTATTTT. As protein: CATSGGDTQYF.

The chain is built from TRBV28 and TRBJ1-1; D is unresolved. This CDR3 contains 14 residues. V shed 0 bases and J shed 3 bases, with 8 bases lying between them. The germline gives CDR1 MDHEN, CDR2 SYDVKM. CDR3: CASSLWGRYTEAFF. The CDR3 coding sequence is TGTGCCAGCAGTTTATGGGGCAGGTACACTGAAGCTTTCTTT.